The present T cell receptor (beta chain) was sequenced within a study of T cell changes during pregnancy in multiple sclerosis. Data came from immunoSEQ multiplex PCR; TCRdb stores just in-frame clones and leaves some out. The profile covers around 100,000 clones, with 90% appearing a single time and over 0.6% taken by the ten largest. The germline V gene encodes CDR1 SNHLY and CDR2 FYNNEI. This CDR3 spans 14 amino acids. Trimming took 3 bases from V and 9 from J; bases not matched to a gene: 6. The sequencing used peripheral blood, collected in the second trimester of pregnancy. The chain couples TRBV2 to TRBJ2-1; 9 positions match TRBD1. This TCR was sampled from a female donor in good health, enrolled as a control in a pregnancy study. The CDR3 DNA is TGTGCCAGCAGTGACCACAGGGGGCGGTTTGAGCAGTTCTTC. Translation gives CASSDHRGRFEQFF.